This TCR beta chain was retrieved from a study of CD8+ T cells in alopecia areata (dated by TCRdb to 2016 to 2019). About the investigation overall: The treated patients took part in an open-label pilot trial in which moderate-to-severe alopecia areata was treated with oral tofacitinib at 5 to 10 mg twice daily. To study T cell clonal expansion in alopecia areata, the researchers applied high-throughput TCRbeta sequencing to both the C3H/HeJ mouse model and human patients. On the human side, TCRbeta sequencing was run on scalp tissue and on sorted CD4+ and CD8+ peripheral blood T cells from healthy controls and from alopecia areata patients with either patchy or totalis/universalis disease. Tofacitinib-treated patients had biopsies at baseline and at 4 and 24 weeks of treatment, with a later scalp biopsy in several patients. Amplification of TCRbeta CDR3 regions was done by immunoSEQ multiplex PCR using 35 Vbeta forward primers and 13 Jbeta reverse primers. Scalp clonality was compared among normal scalp (n=4), patchy alopecia areata scalp (n=8), and alopecia totalis/universalis scalp (n=8). RNA was extracted with the PAXgene miRNA kit for fixed scalp, the miRNeasy kit for PBMCs, and the RNeasy kit for mouse skin. Tofacitinib was given for 6 to 18 months, followed by 6 months of follow-up off drug to assess delayed response and recurrence. Study-wide conclusions, independent of this receptor: Shared TCR sequences between patients were less evident than in mice, which may be partly attributable to HLA diversity in the patient population. Higher clonality and more expanded CD8+ clones were observed in lesional scalp than in normal scalp, particularly in alopecia totalis/universalis, a finding suggestive of antigenic drive. Unlike mouse skin, which is dominated by gammadelta T cells, normal human skin has resident alphabeta T cells that are also sequenced, and this complicates analysis of the scalp TCR repertoire.

The CDR3 holds 13 amino acids from the cysteine to the phenylalanine. Just CDR3 DNA is preserved here, 39 bases in frame from base 1. The germline ends are 11 bases apart after V is trimmed by 6 bases and J by 4 bases. CDR1 and CDR2, looked up from the germline V gene (reference sequence), are SEHNR and FQNEAQ. Library preparation was by the immunoSEQ multiplex PCR assay. To provide template for TCR sequencing, every sample had RNA extracted and reverse transcribed into cDNA. First-strand cDNA was synthesized with SuperScript III using a 2:1 mix of oligo-dT and random hexamers. A synthetic immune receptor repertoire was used to measure amplification bias, and any remaining bias was corrected computationally. Per the source publication's procedure: After raw reads were preprocessed to remove errors, the CDR3 was defined following IMGT conventions as running from the conserved cysteine to phenylalanine. Clonality was calculated as 1 minus Shannon entropy normalized by log2 of the number of productive unique TCRs. Whether scalp clones were CD4 or CD8 was inferred by matching scalp TCRbeta sequences against CD4 and CD8 repertoires sorted from blood. TCRdb stores this immuneACCESS table with in-frame sequences only. Part of the clones is absent; in the studies checked, under half of the shortfall reflects unresolved V genes, and no reason is known for the rest. The V and J calls and clone size are taken from that table; D and trimming were inferred from the DNA. For this sample there are 110,000 to 150,000 clones; roughly 61% appear just once. Roughly 6.7% of the sample lies in the top ten.

A note on this clone: No cognate antigen has been identified for it. Per-base qualities were not stored, and no clone one base away is much larger.

Read against the paper, the sample's time point label means: baseline before oral tofacitinib. Lesional scalp punch biopsies and peripheral blood were collected from alopecia areata patients. PBMCs were isolated by density centrifugation and stained for CD3, CD4 and CD8, and CD4+ and CD8+ T cells were sorted on a FACSAria. The sequence derives from a human donor with alopecia areata. The V and J genes are TRBV7-9 and TRBJ2-3; the D region possibly corresponds to TRBD1 (5 bases align). Source: CD4+ T cells sorted from blood, taken at week 0. The CDR3 region: CASRQGVADTQYF. The nucleotide sequence is given as TGTGCCAGCAGGCAGGGCGTAGCAGATACGCAGTATTTT.